These 21 T cell receptor beta chains originate from one sample sequenced in a study of blood T cells in healthy people across ages. The use of a sample-barcoded 5' primer and a J-beta primer mix characterized a second PCR of roughly 6 to 11 cycles. TCRdb reprocessed the 5' RACE reads via MiXCR and lists one record per CDR3 protein. The profile shows about 1.4 million distinct CDR3 sequences, around 59% of them singletons. Source material: blood. These receptors were taken from a man between 18 and 29 years old in good health.

The chain uses TRBV20-1 and TRBJ2-1, with D possibly matching TRBD2 (6 bases). Trimming took 3 bases from V and 8 from J, leaving 14 bases between them. Germline assignment: CDR1 DFQATT and CDR2 SNEGSKA (reference sequence). The CDR3 is 13 amino acids. CDR3 region: CSARPTTSDEQFF. The CDR3 DNA reads as TGCAGTGCTAGGCCCACGACTAGTGATGAGCAGTTCTTC.

The V and J genes are TRBV7-2 and TRBJ2-5; no definite D call. The J call could be wrong; TRBJ2-7 is a better fit for the DNA end. In germline, CDR1 is SGHTA, CDR2 FQGNSA. This CDR3 has 13 amino acids. The CDR3: CASSLVGVSEQYF. CDR3 coding DNA: TGTGCCAGCAGCTTAGTTGGGGTTAGCGAGCAGTACTTC.

In its sample, this clonotype was seen a few times. This chain joins TRBV7-9 and TRBJ2-7, with 9 bases fitting TRBD1. This CDR3 spans 15 amino acids. V dropped 5 bases and J dropped 3; count of bases not matched to a gene: 8. From germline, CDR1 is SEHNR and CDR2 FQNEAQ (reference sequence). The DNA for the CDR3 is TGTGCCAGCAGCCTGGGACAGGGCCTCTACTACGAGCAGTACTTC. Its translation: CASSLGQGLYYEQYF.

This clonotype has just a few counts. The chain joins TRBV27 to TRBJ2-5; 9 bases match TRBD2. Germline CDR1 and CDR2: MNHEY and SMNVEV (reference sequence). CDR3 length: 15 residues. Trimming removed 3 bases from V and 13 bases from J; junction bases left unmatched: 15. CDR3 sequence: CASSFEAGGMYERYF. The CDR3 DNA follows: TGTGCCAGCAGTTTTGAAGCGGGAGGTATGTACGAGCGGTACTTC.

The chain couples TRBV28 to TRBJ1-2, with D perhaps TRBD1 (5 bases). CDR1 is MDHEN and CDR2 is SYDVKM in the germline V gene. V was pared by 4 bases and J by 8 bases, with 17 bases between. CDR3 size: 14 residues. CDR3 amino acids: CASSWSPRGTGYTF. In DNA form, the CDR3 reads TGTGCCAGCAGTTGGTCCCCGCGGGGGACCGGCTACACCTTC.

This clonotype is a singleton in its sample. V is TRBV5-6 and J is TRBJ2-1, with D possibly being TRBD2 (5 bases). The CDR3 sequence is 14 residues long. Germline V gene sequence: CDR1 SGHDT, CDR2 YYEEEE. V lost 0 bases and J lost 4, with 8 bases in between. CDR3 protein: CASSLELEYNEQFF. The CDR3 coding sequence is TGTGCCAGCAGCTTGGAACTAGAATACAATGAGCAGTTCTTC.

The chain recombines TRBV3-1 with TRBJ1-6, with D maybe TRBD1 (6 bases). Germline V gene lookup returns CDR1 LGHDT and CDR2 YNNKEL (reference sequence). The CDR3 consists of 17 residues. V lost 3 bases and J lost 9, with 21 bases in between. The chain's CDR3 is CASSQGARRGSGSPLHF. The CDR3 DNA reads as TGTGCCAGCAGCCAGGGGGCTAGGAGGGGTTCGGGTTCACCCCTCCACTTT.

This clonotype was detected ten times or more. J is TRBJ2-5 and V is TRBV5-1; D remains unclear. CDR3 size: 15 residues. Germline assignment: CDR1 SGHRS and CDR2 YFSETQ. V shed 2 bases and J shed 5 bases, with 16 bases lying between them. CDR3 sequence: CASSFVTPSGETQYF. CDR3 bases: TGCGCCAGCAGCTTCGTAACCCCCTCTGGGGAGACCCAGTACTTC.

This clonotype was found once. The V gene is TRBV7-2, the J gene TRBJ2-1; TRBD2 matches 7 bases. The CDR3 sequence is 17 residues long. Germline lookup yields CDR1 SGHTA and CDR2 FQGNSA. V was pared by 6 bases and J by 0 bases, with 11 bases of the junction left unmatched. DNA for the CDR3: TGTGCCAGCAGTTTCCTACCAGCGGGGAGCTCCTACAATGAGCAGTTCTTC. Protein: CASSFLPAGSSYNEQFF.

The V gene is TRBV5-6, the J gene TRBJ2-4, with D possibly called TRBD1 or TRBD2 (7 bases each). Germline-derived CDR1 and CDR2 are SGHDT and YYEEEE. The CDR3 has 15 residues. Between the trimmed V and J ends, which lost 3 bases and 5 bases, there was a span of 15 bases. CDR3 nucleotide sequence: TGTGCCAGCAGCTCCACAGGGGAGGGGGAAAACATTCAGTACTTC. As protein: CASSSTGEGENIQYF.

A few counts support this clonotype. The chain uses TRBV21-1 and TRBJ2-6; the D call in the table, TRBD1, was not verified against the DNA. TRBV21-1 is assigned pseudogene status. This CDR3 is built from 18 residues. The CDR3 nucleotides are TGTGCCAGCAGCAAAAATACAGGGCTGAGCTCTGGGGCCAACGTCCTGACTTTC. Its translation: CASSKNTGLSSGANVLTF.

This chain joins TRBV7-9 and TRBJ1-2; D is undetermined. Trimming removed 2 bases at V and 0 bases at J, with 13 bases between. Germline V gene lookup returns CDR1 SEHNR and CDR2 FQNEAQ (reference sequence). This CDR3 contains 16 residues. CDR3 coding DNA: TGTGCCAGCAGCTTAAACCCACTACCGGCTAACTATGGCTACACCTTC. The encoded protein is CASSLNPLPANYGYTF. The full variable domain, completed using reference TRBV7-9 and TRBJ1-2, is DTGVSQNPRHKITKRGQNVTFRCDPISEHNRLYWYRQTLGQGPEFLTYFQNEAQLEKSRLLSDRFSAERPKGSFSTLEIQRTEQGDSAMYLCASSLNPLPANYGYTFGSGTRLTVV.

V and J are TRBV7-2 and TRBJ2-3; 9 bases map to TRBD2. V gave up 3 bases and J gave up 2 bases; unmatched junction bases: 15. The CDR3 totals 19 residues. Germline assignment: CDR1 SGHTA and CDR2 FQGNSA. The CDR3 sequence is CASSFPTSGPRRVTDTQYF. The CDR3 region has the DNA TGTGCCAGCAGCTTTCCGACTAGCGGCCCTAGGAGGGTCACAGATACGCAGTATTTT.

The chain uses TRBV20-1 and TRBJ1-2, with no clear D. The CDR3 is made up of 12 amino acids. The germline V gene has CDR1 DFQATT and CDR2 SNEGSKA (reference sequence). Trimming shortened V by 3 bases and J by 12 bases, and 17 bases separated the two germline ends. The CDR3 coding sequence is TGCAGTGCTAGGGCAGCCGAGACCCACCACACCTTC. This sequence encodes CSARAAETHHTF.

This clonotype showed up just a few times. V and J are TRBV12-3 or TRBV12-4 and TRBJ2-6, with unresolved D. V lost 6 bases, J lost 2 bases, and 8 bases lay in between. The CDR3 sequence is 14 residues long. CDR3 sequence (DNA): TGTGCCAGCAGCCGAACAGCTGGGGCCAACGTCCTGACTTTC. As protein: CASSRTAGANVLTF.

The chain is built from TRBV29-1 and TRBJ2-1; 8 bases line up with TRBD2. The J call may be mistaken, given a closer DNA end match to TRBJ2-7. The CDR3 contains 14 residues. The germline gives CDR1 SQVTM, CDR2 ANQGSEA. The DNA of the CDR3 is TGCAGCGTTGAAGCGGGACTAGTCTACAATGAGCAGTACTTC. It yields the protein CSVEAGLVYNEQYF.

The genes are TRBV18 and TRBJ1-1; 7 bases are shared with TRBD1. The germline V gene has CDR1 KGHSH and CDR2 LQKENI. This CDR3 has 18 residues. J gave up 3 bases and V 2 bases, and 15 bases lay outside the gene matches. Written as DNA, the CDR3 is TGTGCCAGCTCACCAATGTGGCAGGGGGAGAACTGGGACACTGAAGCTTTCTTT. Translating it yields CASSPMWQGENWDTEAFF.

This clonotype was found a few times. This chain joins TRBV20-1 and TRBJ2-7; possible D gene TRBD2, 5 bases. The CDR3 contains 13 residues. Germline lookup yields CDR1 DFQATT and CDR2 SNEGSKA (reference sequence). V was pared by 2 bases and J by 4 bases, with 12 bases between. The CDR3 region has the DNA TGCAGTGCTAGAAATCCTAGCCGTTACGAGCAGTACTTC. Protein product: CSARNPSRYEQYF.

This chain's CDR3 is CASSLDGGRAETQYF. In DNA form, the CDR3 reads TGTGCCAGCAGCTTAGATGGGGGTAGGGCAGAGACCCAGTACTTC. The genes are TRBV7-9 and TRBJ2-4; D may match TRBD1 or TRBD2 (5 bases each). Matching the DNA end better, TRBJ2-5 makes the J call doubtful. The CDR3 runs to 15 residues. Germline values: CDR1 SEHNR, CDR2 FQNEAQ (reference sequence).

The chain has TRBV20-1 and TRBJ2-1; no firm D call. V lost 0 bases and J lost 7, with 16 bases in between. The CDR3 covers 15 residues. CDR1 and CDR2 from the germline V gene are DFQATT and SNEGSKA (reference sequence). CDR3 in amino acids: CSARDLTESGNEQFF. Written as DNA, the CDR3 is TGCAGTGCTAGAGATCTGACCGAATCCGGGAATGAGCAGTTCTTC.

The V call is TRBV6-2 or TRBV6-3, the J call TRBJ2-3, with D possibly matching TRBD1 (5 bases). V was pared by 5 bases and J by 1 base, with 16 bases between. This CDR3 has 16 amino acids. Per the germline V gene, CDR1 is MNHEY and CDR2 is SVGEGT. CDR3 sequence reads: CASSGFTGRGTDTQYF. CDR3 coding DNA: TGTGCCAGCAGTGGATTCACAGGCAGAGGCACAGATACGCAGTATTTT.